A selection of T cell receptor beta chains follows, all from one sample in a study of blood T cell repertoires in COVID-19. The method was immunoSEQ multiplex PCR; TCRdb's version includes in-frame clones alone and lacks a portion of them. Here the sample spans about 68,000 clones, 65% to 90% being singletons. Sequencing was done on a sample of peripheral blood. These receptors all come from a man aged 45-60 years with acute or convalescent COVID-19. Both conserved end residues are part of each CDR3. The order of the fields is V gene, D gene, J gene, clone size, CDR3 DNA, CDR3 protein. A D gene is named only where the DNA matches it firmly. Clone size is shown for a subset of rows, as once, few, many or a class of expanded clone.

TRBV7-3,NA,TRBJ2-5,NA,TGTGCCAGCAGCTTAACAGGCAGGCGATCCCAAGAGACCCAGTACTTC,CASSLTGRRSQETQYF
TRBV7-6,TRBD2,TRBJ2-5,NA,TGTGCCAGCAGCGGTAGCGGGGAGGGCGGCGAGACCCAGTACTTC,CASSGSGEGGETQYF
TRBV20-1,NA,TRBJ2-3,few,TGCAGTGCCGGTCATGCAGATACGCAGTATTTT,CSAGHADTQYF
TRBV9,NA,TRBJ2-1,NA,TGTGCCAGCAGCGGCACAGGGAGCTCCTACAATGAGCAGTTCTTC,CASSGTGSSYNEQFF
TRBV14,TRBD1,TRBJ1-6,NA,TGTGCCAGCAGCCTCCTGGGGACAGGGGATTCACCCCTCCACTTT,CASSLLGTGDSPLHF
TRBV27,NA,TRBJ1-1,NA,TGTGCCAGCAGTTTTCAGGGGAACACTGAAGCTTTCTTT,CASSFQGNTEAFF
TRBV24-1,NA,TRBJ2-2,many,TGTGCCACCAGTGCGATGCGGACCGGGGAGCTGTTTTTT,CATSAMRTGELFF
TRBV6-5,NA,TRBJ2-5,NA,TGTGCCAGCAGCAGGGTGGGAGAGACCCAGTACTTC,CASSRVGETQYF
TRBV20-1,NA,TRBJ1-1,NA,TGCAGTGCTAGTAAAAGCAGGGTGTCTGAAGCTTTCTTT,CSASKSRVSEAFF
TRBV6-2/TRBV6-3,TRBD2,TRBJ2-1,NA,TGTGCCAGCAGTTTCGGACTAGCCAGGAATGAGCAGTTCTTC,CASSFGLARNEQFF
TRBV9,NA,TRBJ1-1,few,TGTGCCAGCATGGGGCAGCCGAACACTGAAGCTTTCTTT,CASMGQPNTEAFF
TRBV10-2,NA,TRBJ2-3,NA,TGCGCCAGCACTTTCCTTAGCACAGATACGCAGTATTTT,CASTFLSTDTQYF
TRBV19,NA,TRBJ1-2,NA,TGTGCCAGTAGCAGGGCCCTTAACTATGGCTACACCTTC,CASSRALNYGYTF
TRBV12-3/TRBV12-4,NA,TRBJ1-1,NA,TGTGCCAGCAGTTTTGAGGTAATAGAAGCTTTCTTT,CASSFEVIEAFF
TRBV5-6,TRBD1,TRBJ2-7,NA,TGTGCCAGCAGCGAAGACAGGGACGGCGAGCAGTACTTC,CASSEDRDGEQYF
TRBV5-5,TRBD1,TRBJ1-2,NA,TGTGCCAGCAGCAGAGGACAGGGTAACTATGGCTACACCTTC,CASSRGQGNYGYTF
TRBV6-5,NA,TRBJ2-7,NA,TGTGCCAGCAGGGACACAGACTACGAGCAGTACTTC,CASRDTDYEQYF
TRBV28,NA,TRBJ1-1,NA,TGTGCCAGTAAAGGGCTATGGGGGCTGGGGAACACTGAAGCTTTCTTT,CASKGLWGLGNTEAFF
TRBV19,TRBD1,TRBJ2-3,NA,TGTGCCAGTAGCAGAGCTTCGGGACAGGGGGCTGATACGCAGTATTTT,CASSRASGQGADTQYF
TRBV5-1,NA,TRBJ2-3,NA,TGCGCCAGCAGCTTGGGGGCTGTTGCAGATACGCAGTATTTT,CASSLGAVADTQYF
TRBV5-1,NA,TRBJ2-1,NA,TGCGCCAGCAGCCCTACTAACCATGAGCAGTTCTTC,CASSPTNHEQFF
TRBV19,TRBD1,TRBJ2-1,NA,TGTGCCAGTAGTGGTCAGGACAGGGGGTATCGCCATGAGCAGTTCTTC,CASSGQDRGYRHEQFF
TRBV6-5,TRBD2,TRBJ2-5,NA,TGTGCCAGCAGTTACGCTATAGCGGGGGAACGGGAGACCCAGTACTTC,CASSYAIAGERETQYF
TRBV7-8,NA,TRBJ1-1,NA,TGTGCCAGTTTACAGGCTATAGGGAACACTGAAGCTTTCTTT,CASLQAIGNTEAFF
TRBV10-3,NA,TRBJ1-3,NA,TGTGCCATCAGCCCAGGGTTCTCTGGAAACACCATATATTTT,CAISPGFSGNTIYF
TRBV29-1,NA,TRBJ2-3,NA,TGCAGCGTTGAAGATCTACAGACATCAAGCACAGATACGCAGTATTTT,CSVEDLQTSSTDTQYF
TRBV5-1,NA,TRBJ1-1,NA,TGCGCCAGCAGTCTTGATGCAGGGCGCATGAACACTGAAGCTTTCTTT,CASSLDAGRMNTEAFF